The 24 T cell receptor beta chains given below trace back to one sample, sequenced in a study of blood T cell repertoires in COVID-19. Measured with immunoSEQ multiplex PCR; TCRdb has only the in-frame clones, and not every one. The sample contains about 52,000 clones, less than 95% of which appear only once. The sequencing input was peripheral blood. The receptors shown here come from a human donor in a cohort sampled during active COVID-19.

This chain joins TRBV15 and TRBJ2-5; 8 bases are a match to TRBD1. J gave up 5 bases and V 3 bases, and 11 bases lay outside the gene matches. The CDR3 consists of 16 residues. In germline, CDR1 is LNHNV, CDR2 YYDKDF (reference sequence). DNA of the CDR3: TGTGCCACCAGCAGGATCCCTCAGGGGGCACGGGAGACCCAGTACTTC. It translates to CATSRIPQGARETQYF.

The chain is built from TRBV5-5 and TRBJ1-1; a weak D match, TRBD1 (5 bases). Trimming took off 0 bases at V and 8 bases at J, with 11 bases between the two ends. Germline V gene lookup returns CDR1 SGHKS and CDR2 YYEKEE (reference sequence). The CDR3 is 13 residues long. This CDR3 reads CASSLVDSTEAFF. As DNA, the CDR3 is TGTGCCAGCAGCTTGGTAGACAGCACAGAAGCTTTCTTT.

V usage is TRBV6-4 and J usage is TRBJ2-2; D remains unclear. This CDR3 spans 13 amino acids. Germline V lookup: CDR1 MRHNA, CDR2 SNTAGT. Deletions cut 4 bases from V and 5 bases from J, with 8 bases between. The CDR3 DNA is TGTGCCAGCAGTGCGGGTCCTACCGGGGAGCTGTTTTTT. This encodes CASSAGPTGELFF.

The rearrangement joins TRBV5-4 to TRBJ2-1; tentative D call: TRBD2 (6 bases). The CDR3 runs to 14 residues. Germline V gives CDR1 SGHNT, CDR2 YYREEE (reference sequence). Trimming removed 1 base at V and 8 bases at J, with 13 bases between. As DNA, the CDR3 is TGTGCCAGCAGCTTGATAATCCGGGAGCATGAGCAGTTCTTC. This sequence encodes CASSLIIREHEQFF.

This clone occurred once. The J gene is TRBJ2-7, the V gene TRBV4-2; a weak D match, TRBD1 (6 bases). Between the trimmed V and J ends, which lost 0 bases and 3 bases, there was a span of 12 bases. The germline gives CDR1 LGHNA, CDR2 YNFKEQ. This CDR3 is built from 15 residues. In DNA, the CDR3 is TGTGCCAGCAGCCAAGATCAGGGGAAGATCTACGAGCAGTACTTC. It encodes CASSQDQGKIYEQYF.

V gene TRBV28 combines with J gene TRBJ2-5; D may be TRBD1 (6 bases). Germline CDR1 MDHEN, CDR2 SYDVKM. V was pared by 2 bases and J by 7 bases, with 11 bases between. The CDR3 sequence is 13 residues long. Here the CDR3 reads CASSLGGGWTQYF. In DNA, the CDR3 is TGTGCCAGCAGTTTAGGTGGGGGCTGGACCCAGTACTTC.

This chain connects TRBV28 to TRBJ2-7; possible D gene TRBD2, 6 bases. CDR3 size: 14 residues. From germline, CDR1 is MDHEN and CDR2 SYDVKM. Trimming pared 6 bases from V and 3 bases from J, leaving 15 bases between. The CDR3 region has the DNA TGTGCCAGCAGGCCGGGACTTCTCTTCTACGAGCAGTACTTC. It yields the protein CASRPGLLFYEQYF.

Written as DNA, the CDR3 is TGTGCCAGCAGCCACCGACCCCTACGAGGAGCTCAGCCCCAGCATTTT. As protein: CASSHRPLRGAQPQHF. The chain is built from TRBV5-8 and TRBJ1-5; D not certain. From germline, CDR1 is SGHTS and CDR2 YDEGEE. This CDR3 contains 16 residues. Trimming stripped 4 bases from V and 6 bases from J, with 20 bases between.

The rearrangement links TRBV2 to TRBJ2-6; TRBD2 is a possible D gene (6 bases). The CDR3 has 16 residues. CDR1 is SNHLY and CDR2 is FYNNEI in the germline V gene. With 11 bases removed from V and 3 bases from J, the gap between germline ends came to 20 bases. The CDR3 DNA is TGTGCCTCCCAGGGCGGGGCGGTGGTTGGGGCCAACGTCCTGACTTTC. Amino acid sequence: CASQGGAVVGANVLTF.

The rearrangement uses TRBV29-1 and TRBJ2-3; 8 positions agree with TRBD1. Germline V gene lookup returns CDR1 SQVTM and CDR2 ANQGSEA. CDR3 length equals 14 residues. The V gene end was trimmed by 3 bases and the J gene end by 1 base; junction bases not matched to a gene: 3. CDR3 sequence reads: CSVEGDRRTDTQYF. The CDR3 region has the DNA TGCAGCGTTGAGGGGGACAGGCGCACAGATACGCAGTATTTT.

This rearrangement joins TRBV5-1 to TRBJ2-4; D possibly corresponds to TRBD1 (5 bases). V was shortened by 2 bases and J by 6 bases, with 15 bases between the two germline ends. The CDR3 has 15 amino acids. Germline loops: CDR1 SGHRS, CDR2 YFSETQ. The CDR3 protein is CASSLGPGMGNIQYF. The CDR3 DNA reads as TGCGCCAGCAGCTTAGGGCCAGGGATGGGAAACATTCAGTACTTC.

The J gene is TRBJ2-2, the V gene TRBV4-2, with D maybe TRBD2 (6 bases). V lost 0 bases, J lost 6 bases, and 11 bases lay in between. Germline lookup yields CDR1 LGHNA and CDR2 YNFKEQ. The CDR3 is 15 amino acids. CDR3 residues: CASSQEGEEAGELFF. In DNA, the CDR3 is TGTGCCAGCAGCCAAGAAGGGGAGGAGGCCGGGGAGCTGTTTTTT.

The CDR3 nucleotides are TGCGCCAGCAGCGATTTAGCGGGAGGAATCGCAGATACGCAGTATTTT. Its translation: CASSDLAGGIADTQYF. The chain joins TRBV5-1 to TRBJ2-3, with 10 bases that match TRBD2. Germline V lookup: CDR1 SGHRS, CDR2 YFSETQ. This CDR3 region has 16 residues. Losses at the gene ends were 4 bases for V and 4 bases for J; bases not matched to a gene: 9.

The chain uses TRBV24-1 and TRBJ1-2; D unresolved. Germline CDR1 is KGHDR and CDR2 is SFDVKD. The CDR3 contains 14 residues. V was cut by 4 bases and J by 3 bases, with 11 bases left in between. CDR3 residues: CATSDPLEDYGYTF. CDR3 nucleotide sequence: TGTGCCACCAGTGACCCCCTTGAGGACTATGGCTACACCTTC.

The rearrangement joins TRBV19 to TRBJ2-3; 13 nucleotides line up with TRBD2. The V gene's germline CDR1 is LNHDA and CDR2 SQIVND (reference sequence). J was trimmed by 3 bases and V by 5 bases; bases with no gene match: 5. The CDR3 has 16 residues. The CDR3 coding sequence is TGTGCCAGTAGTCCGCGACTAGCGGGAGGAACAGATACGCAGTATTTT. It encodes CASSPRLAGGTDTQYF. Supplemented by reference TRBV19 and TRBJ2-3, the full variable domain reads DGGITQSPKYLFRKEGQNVTLSCEQNLNHDAMYWYRQDPGQGLRLIYYSQIVNDFQKGDIAEGYSVSREKKESFPLTVTSAQKNPTAFYLCASSPRLAGGTDTQYFGPGTRLTVL.

The chain recombines TRBV3-1 (or the pseudogene TRBV3-2) with TRBJ2-7; tentatively, D is TRBD2 (6 bases). Germline loops: CDR1 LGHDT, CDR2 YNNKEL (reference sequence). V gave up 2 bases and J gave up 7 bases, with 9 bases separating them. The CDR3 has 12 amino acids. The CDR3 here is CASSQTRGEQYF. The CDR3 nucleotides read TGTGCCAGCAGCCAAACCCGGGGGGAGCAGTACTTC.

This clone is a singleton in its sample. This sequence joins TRBV25-1 and TRBJ1-6, with a possible D match to TRBD1 (5 bases). Per the germline V gene, CDR1 is MGHDK and CDR2 is SYGVNS. Trimming cost V 4 bases and J 6 bases, with 16 bases left between them. The CDR3 has 16 residues. The CDR3 region is CASSVFDSLGNSPLHF. DNA of the CDR3: TGTGCCAGCAGTGTCTTCGACAGCCTTGGTAATTCACCCCTCCACTTT.

The genes are TRBV6-5 and TRBJ2-6; D not certain. The V and J ends lost 6 bases and 2 bases respectively, with 11 bases between them. The CDR3 contains 15 residues. The germline CDR1 and CDR2 sequences are MNHEY and SVGAGI. The CDR3 DNA sequence: TGTGCCAGCAGCCCAAATGTCCCTGGGGCCAACGTCCTGACTTTC. It encodes CASSPNVPGANVLTF.

The chain employs TRBV27 and TRBJ2-1, with TRBD2 identical over 11 bases. CDR3 length equals 14 residues. Germline CDR1 reads MNHEY; CDR2 reads SMNVEV (reference sequence). V was pared by 6 bases and J by 6 bases, with 4 bases of the junction left unmatched. CDR3 DNA: TGTGCCAGCAGATTGGGACTAGCGGCCAATGAGCAGTTCTTC. This gives the protein CASRLGLAANEQFF.

This sequence joins TRBV3-1 (or the pseudogene TRBV3-2) and TRBJ1-2; D unclear. V lost 6 bases and J 4 bases, leaving 9 bases between the germline ends. CDR3 length: 12 amino acids. The germline CDR1 and CDR2 sequences are LGHDT and YNNKEL (reference sequence). Here the CDR3 DNA reads TGTGCCAGCAGTGTTGGGCCCTATGGCTACACCTTC. Translating gives CASSVGPYGYTF.

The CDR3 DNA sequence: TGCGCCAGCAGCTTGGATCCCTCAGGGGACTATGGCTACACCTTC. This gives the protein CASSLDPSGDYGYTF. The chain links TRBV5-1 to TRBJ1-2; a weak D match, TRBD1 (6 bases). CDR1 and CDR2 (germline): SGHRS, YFSETQ. CDR3 length equals 15 residues. Trimming took off 0 bases at V and 3 bases at J, with 12 bases between the two ends.

The V gene is TRBV11-2, the J gene TRBJ2-7; 7 nucleotides match TRBD2. The CDR3 runs to 14 residues. Germline assignment: CDR1 SGHAT and CDR2 FQNNGV. With 5 bases clipped from V and 2 bases from J, the junction kept 6 bases outside the gene matches. In DNA form, the CDR3 reads TGTGCCAGCAGCCGGACTAGTGCCCCCTACGAGCAGTACTTC. Its translation: CASSRTSAPYEQYF. Full variable domain (missing parts from reference TRBV11-2 and TRBJ2-7): EAGVAQSPRYKIIEKRQSVAFWCNPISGHATLYWYQQILGQGPKLLIQFQNNGVVDDSQLPKDRFSAERLKGVDSTLKIQPAKLEDSAVYLCASSRTSAPYEQYFGPGTRLTVT.

The V gene is TRBV11-2, the J gene TRBJ2-2; 8 bases match TRBD2. V dropped 5 bases and J dropped 6; count of bases not matched to a gene: 11. CDR3 length equals 16 residues. Looked up from germline, CDR1 is SGHAT and CDR2 is FQNNGV. CDR3 sequence: CASSLRGLDGSGELFF. CDR3 in DNA: TGTGCCAGCAGCCTCCGGGGACTAGATGGGTCCGGGGAGCTGTTTTTT.

The chain couples TRBV6-6 to TRBJ2-6, with a weak D call TRBD1 (6 bases). The CDR3 consists of 15 residues. The V end lost 6 bases, the J end lost 4 bases, and 13 bases lay between the germline ends. CDR1 and CDR2 from the germline V gene are MNHNY and SVGAGI (reference sequence). The CDR3 DNA reads TGTGCCAGCAGGCAGGGGTTGGGAGGGGCCAACGTCCTGACTTTC. Protein sequence: CASRQGLGGANVLTF.